In its sample, the clone carrying this T cell receptor (beta chain) was seen many times. Its antigen remains unknown. Time point here: newly diagnosed GD, antithyroid drugs for less than 3 months. Making the TCR library involved RNA that had been extracted from PBMCs. Germline V gene sequence: CDR1 MDHEN, CDR2 SYDVKM. The CDR3 spans 17 residues. Trimming shortened V by 3 bases and J by 1 base, and 19 bases separated the two germline ends. The data were obtained in a study of regulatory T cells in long-lasting Graves disease. Study outcomes and limitations: Shared public clonotypes totalled 2,741 in persistent patients, compared with over 800 in new patients. Reduced TCR diversity was observed in persistent Graves' patients versus newly diagnosed patients.

Arm-PCR of CDR3 regions and iRepertoire HTBI primers were the basis on which TCR beta libraries were built. TCRdb recomputed calls from the multiplex PCR reads with MiXCR, one row per CDR3 protein. The sample carries about 430,000 distinct CDR3 sequences, approximately 15% recorded once. The data were also submitted as part of a second study, on T cells in Graves' hyperthyroidism and ophthalmopathy. That work contributes: The authors deemed Graves' hyperthyroidism stable absent ophthalmopathy progression within 18 months. During a first-round RT-PCR of the TCR CDR3, the HTBI primer set was used.

The receptor was derived from a woman aged 35 to 49 with Graves disease. The rearrangement joins TRBV28 to TRBJ2-7; D gene unclear. The material sequenced was peripheral blood mononuclear cells (PBMCs), taken at new diagnosis, from a patient treated with antithyroid drugs. CDR3 nucleotide sequence: TGTGCCAGCAGTTTTGAGAGAAAGATCTTGGGGTCCTACGAGCAGTACTTC. Translating gives CASSFERKILGSYEQYF. Full variable domain (rest looked up from reference TRBV28 and TRBJ2-7): DVKVTQSSRYLVKRTGEKVFLECVQDMDHENMFWYRQDPGLGLRLIYFSYDVKMKEKGDIPEGYSVSREKKERFSLILESASTNQTSMYLCASSFERKILGSYEQYFGPGTRLTVT.